This T cell receptor (beta chain) is from a study of CD8 T cells in ankylosing spondylitis. Regarding the study as a whole: The authors found the disease-linked clones to be CD8+ and relatively rare in peripheral blood. Seemingly characteristic of ankylosing spondylitis blood was a TCR beta motif consisting of under 10 highly homologous variants. Clones linked to disease were reported to show significant enrichment in matched ankylosing spondylitis synovial fluid.

MiXCR was run by TCRdb on the 5' RACE reads, yielding one entry per CDR3 protein. Among fewer than 250,000 distinct CDR3 sequences listed, roughly 32% were seen once. Comment on this clonotype: Its matching antigen is unknown.

The CDR3 runs to 19 residues. Deletions cut 2 bases from V and 6 bases from J, with 26 bases between. CDR1 and CDR2 (germline): SGHAT, FQDESV (reference sequence). The sample comprised blood, either unsorted or a sorted T cell fraction (not recorded which). This chain links TRBV11-1 with TRBJ2-1; D might be TRBD1 (5 bases). This receptor was obtained from a male donor with ankylosing spondylitis or in good health (not recorded which). The CDR3 here is CASSLLWGSPHPARNEQFF. The CDR3 region has the DNA TGTGCCAGCAGCTTACTGTGGGGCAGCCCCCATCCCGCGCGCAATGAGCAGTTCTTC. Full variable domain (missing parts from reference TRBV11-1 and TRBJ2-1): EAEVAQSPRYKITEKSQAVAFWCDPISGHATLYWYRQILGQGPELLVQFQDESVVDDSQLPKDRFSAERLKGVDSTLKIQPAELGDSAMYLCASSLLWGSPHPARNEQFFGPGTRLTVL.